Each of the 29 T cell receptor beta chains below was sequenced from the same sample in a study of cytomegalovirus exposure and HLA in healthy donors. The study ran its PCR with 60 Vbeta and 13 Jbeta primers. Method: immunoSEQ multiplex PCR; TCRdb's copy keeps in-frame clones and lacks some. The data show 40,000 to 65,000 clones, and the top ten clones hold around 26%. The sample comprised PBMCs. The receptors here all came from a man aged 35 to 55 in good health and CMV-seropositive.

The J gene is TRBJ2-5, the V gene TRBV2, with 9 bases matching TRBD1. The length of the CDR3 is 16 residues. Trimming cost V 7 bases and J 4 bases; bases outside gene matches: 13. CDR1 SNHLY and CDR2 FYNNEI come from the germline V gene. The CDR3 bases are TGTGCCAGCACCCCCATATCGCCGACAGGGGGAGAGACCCAGTACTTC. Translating gives CASTPISPTGGETQYF. Variable domain in full (rest from reference TRBV2 and TRBJ2-5): EPEVTQTPSHQVTQMGQEVILRCVPISNHLYFYWYRQILGQKVEFLVSFYNNEISEKSEIFDDQFSVERPDGSNFTLKIRSTKLEDSAMYFCASTPISPTGGETQYFGPGTRLLVL.

The chain couples TRBV9 to TRBJ2-7; 9 nucleotides agree with TRBD2. The CDR3 runs 16 residues. Germline V gene lookup returns CDR1 SGDLS and CDR2 YYNGEE. Losses at the gene ends were 3 bases for V and 3 bases for J; bases not matched to a gene: 10. The CDR3 DNA sequence: TGTGCCAGCAGCGCCAACCTCCTAGCGGGACACTACGAGCAGTACTTC. Protein sequence: CASSANLLAGHYEQYF.

The rearrangement joins TRBV6-5 to TRBJ2-4, with D perhaps matching TRBD1 (5 bases). Germline V gives CDR1 MNHEY, CDR2 SVGAGI. V was cut by 0 bases and J by 1 base, with 10 bases left in between. This CDR3 has 16 residues. The CDR3 spells CASSYSSRVAKNIQYF. The CDR3 region has the DNA TGTGCCAGCAGTTACTCGAGCAGGGTCGCCAAAAACATTCAGTACTTC.

This chain uses TRBV5-1 with TRBJ2-1, with 12 bases aligning to TRBD2. V gave up 7 bases and J gave up 8 bases; unmatched junction bases: 10. Germline V gene lookup returns CDR1 SGHRS and CDR2 YFSETQ. The CDR3 is 15 amino acids. The CDR3: CASRETSGRMDEQFF. CDR3 nucleotides: TGCGCCAGCCGGGAGACTAGCGGGAGAATGGATGAGCAGTTCTTC.

This chain links TRBV25-1 with TRBJ2-3; TRBD1 matches at 10 bases. CDR1 and CDR2 from the germline V gene are MGHDK and SYGVNS. V was clipped by 4 bases and J by 4 bases; unmatched bases: 11. The length of the CDR3 is 17 residues. The CDR3 DNA follows: TGTGCCAGCAGTGTAACCCCGGGACAGGGGAGCGCAGATACGCAGTATTTT. Translated, it gives CASSVTPGQGSADTQYF.

The rearrangement joins TRBV6-4 to TRBJ1-6; D uncertain. Germline V gene lookup returns CDR1 MRHNA and CDR2 SNTAGT. Trimming cost V 4 bases and J 7 bases, with 11 bases left between them. The CDR3 contains 14 residues. CDR3 nucleotide sequence: TGTGCCAGCAGTGTCAGTCCCGGGAATTCACCCCTCCACTTT. Residues: CASSVSPGNSPLHF.

The chain employs TRBV7-9 and TRBJ1-2; TRBD1 might be the D (5 bases). The V end lost 5 bases, the J end lost 2 bases, and 18 bases lay between the germline ends. CDR1 and CDR2 (germline): SEHNR, FQNEAQ (reference sequence). The length of the CDR3 is 16 residues. CDR3 bases: TGTGCCAGCAGCCAACAGGCCGGGACTGGCAACTATGGCTACACCTTC. It codes for CASSQQAGTGNYGYTF. Full variable domain (missing parts from reference TRBV7-9 and TRBJ1-2): DTGVSQNPRHKITKRGQNVTFRCDPISEHNRLYWYRQTLGQGPEFLTYFQNEAQLEKSRLLSDRFSAERPKGSFSTLEIQRTEQGDSAMYLCASSQQAGTGNYGYTFGSGTRLTVV.

This chain joins TRBV7-9 and TRBJ2-1; a weak D match, TRBD2 (5 bases). The CDR3 consists of 15 residues. With 5 bases removed from V and 4 bases from J, the gap between germline ends came to 15 bases. Germline CDR1 and CDR2: SEHNR and FQNEAQ (reference sequence). The CDR3 DNA sequence: TGTGCCAGCAGCGAAAGTGGAGGCGGATACAATGAGCAGTTCTTC. The encoded protein is CASSESGGGYNEQFF.

The CDR3 coding sequence is TGTGCCAGCAGCTTAACCCCAGGCTATGGCTACACCTTC. This sequence encodes CASSLTPGYGYTF. V gene TRBV7-9 combines with J gene TRBJ1-2; no clear D. CDR1 and CDR2 (germline): SEHNR, FQNEAQ (reference sequence). The CDR3 has 13 amino acids. V dropped 2 bases and J dropped 4 bases, with 8 bases sitting between them. Based on the CDR3 plus reference TRBV7-9 and TRBJ1-2, the full variable domain is DTGVSQNPRHKITKRGQNVTFRCDPISEHNRLYWYRQTLGQGPEFLTYFQNEAQLEKSRLLSDRFSAERPKGSFSTLEIQRTEQGDSAMYLCASSLTPGYGYTFGSGTRLTVV.

A remark on this clone: Relative to the germline gene, one junction end is altered; a read error may explain this. V usage is TRBV5-8 and J usage is TRBJ1-6; D remains ambiguous. CDR1 and CDR2 from the germline V gene are SGHTS and YDEGEE. The CDR3 contains 16 residues. The CDR3 nucleotides read TGTGCCAGCAGCGATATCGGACTGCGTAAGGATTCGCCCCTCCACTTT. The encoded protein is CASSDIGLRKDSPLHF. The whole variable domain, filled in from reference TRBV5-8 and TRBJ1-6, reads EAGVTQSPTHLIKTRGQQATLRCSPISGHTSVYWYQQALGLGLQFLLWYDEGEERNRGNFPPRFSGRQFPNYSSELNVNALELEDSALYLCASSDIGLRKDSPLHFGNGTRLTVT.

The rearrangement joins TRBV19 to TRBJ1-5, with a weak D call TRBD1 (6 bases). The CDR3 is 14 residues long. The V end lost 10 bases, the J end lost 5 bases, and 18 bases lay between the germline ends. In germline, CDR1 is LNHDA, CDR2 SQIVND (reference sequence). Here the CDR3 reads CATSVWSGDQPQHF. DNA for the CDR3: TGTGCCACCTCCGTTTGGTCAGGGGATCAGCCCCAGCATTTT.

V gene TRBV18 combines with J gene TRBJ1-5; 8 bases are a match to TRBD1. V trimming: 4 bases; J trimming: 7 bases; junction bases outside the gene matches: 6. CDR1 KGHSH and CDR2 LQKENI come from the germline V gene. This CDR3 is 14 amino acids long. CDR3 DNA sequence: TGTGCCAGCTCACAGGACAGGGAGGAGCAGCCCCAGCATTTT. It encodes CASSQDREEQPQHF.

The V gene is TRBV28, the J gene TRBJ1-2, with TRBD1 matching over 7 bases. The ends lost 10 bases at V and 4 bases at J; junction bases unmatched: 12. This CDR3 contains 14 residues. Germline-derived CDR1 and CDR2 are MDHEN and SYDVKM. The CDR3 spells CAITPGTEIYGYTF. The CDR3 bases are TGTGCCATCACCCCGGGGACAGAGATCTATGGCTACACCTTC.

This chain connects TRBV4-2 to TRBJ1-2; 9 positions match TRBD1. The CDR3 is made up of 16 amino acids. Germline V gene data show CDR1 as LGHNA and CDR2 as YNFKEQ. After removal of 0 bases from V and 2 bases from J, the junction contained 4 bases not matched to a gene. The CDR3 region is CASSQDPDRGNYGYTF. The CDR3, as DNA: TGTGCCAGCAGCCAAGATCCGGACAGGGGAAACTATGGCTACACCTTC.

The chain recombines TRBV2 with TRBJ1-1; the D is unclear. CDR3 size: 15 residues. Per the germline V gene, CDR1 is SNHLY and CDR2 is FYNNEI. The germline V and J ends were trimmed by 7 bases and 2 bases, with 17 bases remaining between them. The CDR3 spells CASTSQRAANTEAFF. DNA for the CDR3: TGTGCCAGCACATCTCAGAGGGCAGCAAACACTGAAGCTTTCTTT. Filled out from reference TRBV2 and TRBJ1-1, the complete variable domain reads EPEVTQTPSHQVTQMGQEVILRCVPISNHLYFYWYRQILGQKVEFLVSFYNNEISEKSEIFDDQFSVERPDGSNFTLKIRSTKLEDSAMYFCASTSQRAANTEAFFGQGTRLTVV.

The chain carries TRBV30 and TRBJ2-3, with 11 bases lining up with TRBD2. The CDR3 consists of 14 residues. Germline values: CDR1 GTSNPN, CDR2 SVGIG (reference sequence). Unmatched junction bases numbered 4, after V lost 8 bases and J lost 0 bases. In DNA form, the CDR3 reads TGTGCCCGCTCTAGCGGGGGGAGCACAGATACGCAGTATTTT. Translating gives CARSSGGSTDTQYF.

This chain joins TRBV7-3 and TRBJ2-7, with a possible D match to TRBD2 (6 bases). The V and J ends lost 4 bases and 3 bases respectively, with 10 bases between them. The germline V gene has CDR1 SGHTA and CDR2 FQGTGA. This CDR3 has 13 amino acids. CDR3 amino acids: CASSSSGDYEQYF. Written as DNA, the CDR3 is TGTGCCAGCAGCTCCTCGGGAGACTACGAGCAGTACTTC.

The CDR3 here is CASSRTGGGGELFF. CDR3 sequence (DNA): TGTGCCAGCAGCAGGACAGGGGGAGGTGGGGAGCTGTTTTTT. J is TRBJ2-2 and V is TRBV2; 10 bases agree with TRBD1. V was clipped by 6 bases and J by 8 bases; unmatched bases: 6. The CDR3 totals 14 residues. Germline lookup yields CDR1 SNHLY and CDR2 FYNNEI.

The chain carries TRBV29-1 and TRBJ1-3, with a possible D match to TRBD1 (6 bases). This CDR3 contains 18 residues. The V gene lost 5 bases and the J gene lost 0 bases, with 23 bases spanning the gap. The germline CDR1 and CDR2 sequences are SQVTM and ANQGSEA. CDR3: CSVRLGAWLADSGNTIYF. Written as DNA, the CDR3 is TGCAGCGTTCGGTTGGGGGCCTGGTTGGCAGACTCTGGAAACACCATATATTTT. Full variable domain (missing parts from reference TRBV29-1 and TRBJ1-3): SAVISQKPSRDICQRGTSLTIQCQVDSQVTMMFWYRQQPGQSLTLIATANQGSEATYESGFVIDKFPISRPNLTFSTLTVSNMSPEDSSIYLCSVRLGAWLADSGNTIYFGEGSWLTVV.

The chain uses TRBV27 and TRBJ2-3; D possibly corresponds to TRBD1 (5 bases). The V and J ends lost 7 bases and 7 bases respectively, with 18 bases between them. Per the germline V gene, CDR1 is MNHEY and CDR2 is SMNVEV (reference sequence). The CDR3 consists of 14 residues. This CDR3 is CASTPWQGLNTQYF. CDR3 DNA: TGTGCCAGCACCCCTTGGCAGGGATTAAATACGCAGTATTTT.

The chain recombines TRBV9 with TRBJ1-2; TRBD1 agrees at 8 bases. This CDR3 has 15 residues. V shed 6 bases, J shed 5 bases, and the junction held 12 bases outside the gene matches. CDR1 SGDLS and CDR2 YYNGEE come from the germline V gene. The CDR3 reads CASNPGQGFFYGYTF. Written as DNA, the CDR3 is TGTGCCAGCAACCCTGGACAGGGATTCTTTTATGGCTACACCTTC.

V gene TRBV4-1 combines with J gene TRBJ1-6; possibly TRBD1 for D (5 bases). This CDR3 comprises 17 residues. The germline V gene encodes CDR1 MGHRA and CDR2 YSYEKL. V dropped 0 bases and J dropped 8 bases, with 17 bases sitting between them. CDR3 region: CASSQDPGGIGDSPLHF. CDR3 coding DNA: TGCGCCAGCAGCCAAGATCCTGGGGGGATAGGGGATTCACCCCTCCACTTT.

The rearrangement joins TRBV9 to TRBJ2-5; 10 bases align to TRBD2. This CDR3 has 15 residues. The V segment lost 0 bases and the J segment 3 bases; nucleotides outside the gene matches: 2. Germline-derived CDR1 and CDR2 are SGDLS and YYNGEE. The CDR3 spells CASSVASGSEETQYF. The CDR3 DNA is TGTGCCAGCAGCGTAGCTAGCGGGAGTGAAGAGACCCAGTACTTC.

J is TRBJ1-3 and V is TRBV5-6; D possibly corresponds to TRBD1 (5 bases). This CDR3 has 13 residues. V lost 2 bases and J 3 bases, leaving 6 bases between the germline ends. Germline V gene lookup returns CDR1 SGHDT and CDR2 YYEEEE. This CDR3 is CASSFGGGNTIYF. For the CDR3, the DNA is TGTGCCAGCAGCTTCGGGGGTGGAAACACCATATATTTT.

V is TRBV11-3 and J is TRBJ2-3; 10 bases align to TRBD2. From germline, CDR1 is SGHNT and CDR2 YENEEA. This CDR3 has 16 amino acids. J was trimmed by 5 bases and V by 2 bases; bases with no gene match: 7. This chain's CDR3 is CASSLSPSGGQDTQYF. The CDR3 bases are TGTGCCAGCAGCTTATCCCCTAGCGGGGGACAAGATACGCAGTATTTT.

V is TRBV5-1 and J is TRBJ2-7; possible D gene TRBD2, 5 bases. This CDR3 is built from 14 residues. CDR1 and CDR2 from the germline V gene are SGHRS and YFSETQ. V was shortened by 0 bases and J by 2 bases, with 9 bases between the two germline ends. The CDR3 sequence is CASSLEADAYEQYF. The DNA for the CDR3 is TGCGCCAGCAGCTTGGAAGCGGACGCCTACGAGCAGTACTTC.

The chain is built from TRBV10-3 and TRBJ2-2; D possibly corresponds to TRBD1 (5 bases). CDR1 and CDR2 (germline): ENHRY, SYGVKD. V lost 11 bases and J lost 4, with 11 bases in between. The CDR3 is 12 amino acids. For the CDR3, the DNA is TGTGCCTCACAGGACGGCACCGGGGAGCTGTTTTTT. Its translation: CASQDGTGELFF.

The chain combines TRBV11-1 with TRBJ2-7; 7 bases match TRBD2. Germline loops: CDR1 SGHAT, CDR2 FQDESV (reference sequence). The CDR3 totals 14 residues. Trimming removed 5 bases from V and 1 base from J; junction bases left unmatched: 5. This CDR3 reads CASSKTSESYEQYF. As DNA, the CDR3 is TGTGCCAGCAGCAAAACTAGCGAGTCCTACGAGCAGTACTTC.

V and J are TRBV6-5 and TRBJ1-1, with 11 nucleotides matching TRBD1. V was pared by 4 bases and J by 4 bases, with 5 bases of the junction left unmatched. Germline loops: CDR1 MNHEY, CDR2 SVGAGI. The CDR3 runs 15 residues. The CDR3 loop is CASSLPGTGGTEAFF. The CDR3 DNA reads as TGTGCCAGCAGTTTACCTGGGACAGGGGGCACTGAAGCTTTCTTT.